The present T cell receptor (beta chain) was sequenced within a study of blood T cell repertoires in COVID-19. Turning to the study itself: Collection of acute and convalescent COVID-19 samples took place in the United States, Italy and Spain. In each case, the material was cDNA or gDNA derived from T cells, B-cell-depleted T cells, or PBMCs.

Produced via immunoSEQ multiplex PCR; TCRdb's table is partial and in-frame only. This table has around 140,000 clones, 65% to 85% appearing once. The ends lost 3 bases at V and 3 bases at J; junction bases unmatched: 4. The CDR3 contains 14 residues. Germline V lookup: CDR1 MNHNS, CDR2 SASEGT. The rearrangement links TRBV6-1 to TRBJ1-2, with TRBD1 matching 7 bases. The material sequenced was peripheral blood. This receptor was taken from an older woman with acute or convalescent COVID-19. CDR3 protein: CASSDPQGYYGYTF. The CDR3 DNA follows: TGTGCCAGCAGTGACCCACAGGGGTACTATGGCTACACCTTC.